This TCR beta chain was sequenced in a study of blood T cells in healthy people across ages (dated by TCRdb to the mid-2010s). Looking at the study overall: In model experiments, template switching captured roughly one uniquely barcoded TCR beta cDNA molecule for every two T cells. Using deep sequencing normalized with unique cDNA molecular identifiers, the study measured how TCR beta repertoire diversity changes with age. The donors were split into four age groups: young (average 16 years), middle-aged (about 40), aged (about 62) and long-lived (approximately 80). To avoid experimental bias, donors of different ages were distributed randomly across sequencing lanes. For two donors (one aged 18 to 30 and one aged 80 or older), the study analyzed two additional independent replicas of 1 million unique cDNA reads from the same blood draw.

Systemically healthy Caucasian individuals from Russia, 35 to 50 in total and aged roughly 6 to 95 years, were included as donors. Around 10 milliliters of peripheral blood were collected from each donor into EDTA-treated Vacutainer tubes. Ficoll-Paque density-gradient centrifugation was used to isolate PBMCs, with at least 7 million obtained per sample. Trizol reagent was used to extract total RNA from PBMCs, with at least 5 micrograms per sample. Naive CD45RAhigh/CD27high T cell percentages were measured by flow cytometry on a PBMC aliquot from every donor. The library was built by means of 5' RACE. These reads were obtained on an Illumina HiSeq 2500. The second PCR ran for about 6 to 11 cycles and used a J-beta primer mix along with a sample-barcoded 5' primer. A unique molecular identifier was introduced onto each TCR beta cDNA molecule by a template-switch 5' adaptor carrying 12 random nucleotides. Each sample yielded at least 2.5 million CDR3-containing paired-end reads. All of the RNA was converted into first-strand cDNA using the Mint cDNA synthesis kit, with a TRBC-specific oligonucleotide serving as the primer. All cDNA was treated with uracil-DNA glycosylase and then went through a first 18-cycle PCR with the universal primers M1SS and BC2_uni_R. Regarding the original processing steps: For normalization, 1 million high-quality reads were randomly selected from each sample, with every read carrying a distinct molecular identifier. Reads with shared molecular identifiers were discarded instead of being binned into consensus sequences. MiTCR, with a Q25 quality threshold and the strictest error-elimination algorithm, was used for CDR3 identification, clonotype clustering and error correction. A nonparametric unseen species model with Euler transformation was used to estimate a lower bound on total TCR beta diversity. TCRdb reworked the public reads: Q25 trimming with fastp, MiXCR clone assembly, productive beta chains retained. Duplicate CDR3 protein sequences are folded into a single record with the most common DNA and genes. The V and J calls and clone size are TCRdb's, not the authors'. In this sample the table shows about 730,000 distinct CDR3 sequences, roughly 44% of which occur a single time. The ten largest make up less than 25% of the sample.

This clonotype was detected a few times. The specificity of this receptor is unknown. No much larger clone exists at a distance of one base, and base qualities are not known. Beyond this particular receptor, the publication reports: Estimates of total diversity from one million sequenced T cells were regarded as lower bounds and underestimates. Donor CMV infection status was unknown, potentially confounding age-related changes in expanded clonotypes. Compared with the aged group, the long-lived group had more naive CD4+ T cells, fewer expanded clones and increased TCR diversity, a pattern suggesting age selection. The percentage of naive T cells measured by flow cytometry correlated strongly with observed TCR beta diversity. Because profiling used bulk unsorted PBMCs, naive and antigen-experienced compartments could not be compared conclusively. As age increased, observed TCR beta diversity per million T cells dropped in a roughly linear way, and a significant reduction was already evident by age about 40.

The clonotype comes from a woman aged 55-69 years in good health. The material sequenced was blood.

The DNA is as follows: TGCAGTGCTCCTAGGACTAGCGGGAGTGCTGATACGCAGTATTTT. It translates as CSAPRTSGSADTQYF. The chain employs TRBV20-1 and TRBJ2-3, with TRBD2 identical over 13 junction bases. As encoded in the germline V gene (reference sequence), CDR1 is DFQATT while CDR2 is SNEGSKA. After removal of 5 bases from V and 6 bases from J, the junction retains 8 bases not matched to a gene. The CDR3 sequence holds 15 residues, the cysteine and phenylalanine included. Just CDR3 DNA is preserved here, 45 bases in frame from base 1.